This T cell receptor (beta chain) was profiled in a study of PD-1 blockade in mismatch repair-deficient tumors (dated by TCRdb to 2016 to 2017). A note on the overall study: Between September 2013 and September 2016, the trial enrolled around 91 consecutive patients with roughly 13 mismatch repair-deficient cancer types, every one of whom had been previously treated and was progressing. Tumor-associated T cell clones were tracked in the peripheral blood of patients responding to PD-1 blockade by deep sequencing of TCR CDR3 regions.

The CDR3 goes from the cysteine to the phenylalanine over 15 residues. CDR3 DNA is the only sequence kept; it has 45 bases, read in frame from the first base. The germline V gene supplies CDR1 SGDLS and CDR2 YYNGEE. Trimming takes 3 bases from V and 5 bases from J, and the germline ends sit 17 bases apart. In the case of this clone: Its antigen remains unidentified. Base qualities are not recorded, but no much larger clone differs from it by a single base.

For each enrolled patient, mismatch repair deficiency was established using either polymerase chain reaction or immunohistochemistry. Three patients who responded to pembrolizumab therapy underwent TCR sequencing. Pembrolizumab PD-1 blockade was prospectively tested in advanced mismatch repair-deficient cancers, regardless of tissue of origin, in the phase II trial. Peripheral blood T cell samples were gathered serially, both before PD-1 blockade started and at multiple time points afterward. Blood sampling times were reported as weeks after the first pembrolizumab dose. Overall study outcomes, separate from this receptor: After pembrolizumab, tumor-resident clones, which were often undetectable in blood before treatment, expanded rapidly and then contracted, generally ahead of radiologic responses.

Library prep was done by the immunoSEQ multiplex PCR assay. Imported from immuneACCESS, the table was reduced by TCRdb to in-frame sequences with V and J called. These copies leave out some clones; in studies compared against another copy, an unresolved V gene accounts for under half, and the cause of the remainder is not known. The sample table holds around 16,000 clones, of which about 86% were seen once. Of the sample, 3.4% falls within the top ten clones. The chain couples TRBV9 to TRBJ2-5; the D segment could be TRBD1, given 8 matching bases. The source is an adult with mismatch repair-deficient cancer. The starting material was PBMCs, obtained 4 weeks after starting pembrolizumab. The CDR3 region: CASSALQGGWETQYF. The DNA sequence is given as TGTGCCAGCAGCGCCCTACAGGGGGGGTGGGAGACCCAGTACTTC.